This TCR beta chain was identified in a study of T cell responses to AZD1222 COVID-19 vaccine. Study findings and constraints: Without day 14 samples, only post-peak T cell repertoires were studied. Possibly, clonal diversity was underestimated; donors were largely white British and included more females. Vaccine-related CD4 TCRs covered spike, predominating at 160-218 and 743-854. Close to half of spike-specific TCRs reportedly recognize unmutated variant regions.

About this clone: Its antigen is still unknown.

V lost 0 bases and J 2 bases, leaving 7 bases between the germline ends. This CDR3 spans 14 amino acids. Germline CDR1 and CDR2: LGHNA and YSLEER. Sequencing used immunoSEQ multiplex PCR; TCRdb keeps in-frame clones, though not all of them. The sample has about 99,000 clones, 86% seen once. This sample comprised peripheral blood, obtained 28 days after the second dose of the MenACWY control vaccine. The chain combines TRBV4-3 with TRBJ1-2; D remains ambiguous. The origin of this receptor is an adult who received the MenACWY meningococcal vaccine as a control. For the CDR3, the DNA is TGCGCCAGCAGCCAAGATCCCAGAAACTATGGCTACACCTTC. It translates to CASSQDPRNYGYTF.